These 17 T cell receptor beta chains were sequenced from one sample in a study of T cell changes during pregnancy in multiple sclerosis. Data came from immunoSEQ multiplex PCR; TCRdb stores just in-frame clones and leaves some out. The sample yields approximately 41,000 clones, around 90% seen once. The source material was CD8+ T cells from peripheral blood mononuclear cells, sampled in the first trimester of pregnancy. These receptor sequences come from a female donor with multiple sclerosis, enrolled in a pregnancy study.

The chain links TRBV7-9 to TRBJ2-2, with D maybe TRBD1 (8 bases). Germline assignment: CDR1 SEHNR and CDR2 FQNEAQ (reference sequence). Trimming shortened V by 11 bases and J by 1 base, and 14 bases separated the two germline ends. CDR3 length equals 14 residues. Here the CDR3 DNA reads TGTGCCGGGGGGGACAGGAAGAACACCGGGGAGCTGTTTTTT. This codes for CAGGDRKNTGELFF.

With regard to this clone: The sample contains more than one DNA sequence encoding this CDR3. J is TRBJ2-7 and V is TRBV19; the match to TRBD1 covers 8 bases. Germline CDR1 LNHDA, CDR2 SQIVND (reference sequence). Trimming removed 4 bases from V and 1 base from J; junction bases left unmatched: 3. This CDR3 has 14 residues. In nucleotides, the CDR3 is TGTGCCAGTAGTACCGGGACAGGTTCCTACGAGCAGTACTTC. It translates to CASSTGTGSYEQYF.

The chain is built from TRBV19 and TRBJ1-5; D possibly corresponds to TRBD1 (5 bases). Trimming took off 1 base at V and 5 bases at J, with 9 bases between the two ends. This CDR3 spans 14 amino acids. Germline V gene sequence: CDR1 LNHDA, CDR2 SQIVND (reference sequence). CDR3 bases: TGTGCCAGTAGTATAGTTCGGGGGGATCAGCCCCAGCATTTT. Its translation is CASSIVRGDQPQHF.

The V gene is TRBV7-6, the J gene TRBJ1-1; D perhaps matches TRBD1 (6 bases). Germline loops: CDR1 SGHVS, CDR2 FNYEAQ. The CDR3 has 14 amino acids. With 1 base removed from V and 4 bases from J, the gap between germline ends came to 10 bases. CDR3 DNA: TGTGCCAGCAGCTTAGGAACAGGGATCACTGAAGCTTTCTTT. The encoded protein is CASSLGTGITEAFF.

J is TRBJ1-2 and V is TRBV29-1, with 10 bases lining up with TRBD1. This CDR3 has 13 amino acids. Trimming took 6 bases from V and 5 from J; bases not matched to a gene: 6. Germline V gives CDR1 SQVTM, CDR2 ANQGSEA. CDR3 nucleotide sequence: TGCAGCGTCCTGACAGGGGGCGAGTATGGCTACACCTTC. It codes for CSVLTGGEYGYTF.

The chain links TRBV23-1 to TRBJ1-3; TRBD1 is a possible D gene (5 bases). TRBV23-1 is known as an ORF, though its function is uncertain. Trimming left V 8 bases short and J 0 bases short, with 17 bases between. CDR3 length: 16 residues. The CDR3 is CASSRHDSYSGNTIYF. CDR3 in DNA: TGCGCCAGCTCACGGCATGACAGTTACTCTGGAAACACCATATATTTT.

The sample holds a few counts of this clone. The chain's CDR3 is CASSHRGRTEAFF. In DNA, the CDR3 is TGTGCCAGCAGCCACAGGGGGCGGACTGAAGCTTTCTTT. This chain uses TRBV25-1 with TRBJ1-1; 9 bases align to TRBD1. The CDR3 has 13 amino acids. Unmatched junction bases numbered 4, after V lost 6 bases and J lost 5 bases. Germline CDR1 reads MGHDK; CDR2 reads SYGVNS.

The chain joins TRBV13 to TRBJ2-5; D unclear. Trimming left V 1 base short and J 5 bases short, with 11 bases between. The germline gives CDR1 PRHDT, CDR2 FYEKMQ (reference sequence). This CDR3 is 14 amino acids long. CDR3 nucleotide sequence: TGTGCCAGCAGCTTAGATAGTCTGGGCGAGACCCAGTACTTC. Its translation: CASSLDSLGETQYF.

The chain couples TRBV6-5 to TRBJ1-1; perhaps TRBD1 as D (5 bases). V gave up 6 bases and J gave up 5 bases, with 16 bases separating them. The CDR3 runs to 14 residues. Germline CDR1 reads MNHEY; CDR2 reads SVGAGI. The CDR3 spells CASSPTLGGTEAFF. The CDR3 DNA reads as TGTGCCAGCAGCCCGACCTTGGGGGGAACTGAAGCTTTCTTT.

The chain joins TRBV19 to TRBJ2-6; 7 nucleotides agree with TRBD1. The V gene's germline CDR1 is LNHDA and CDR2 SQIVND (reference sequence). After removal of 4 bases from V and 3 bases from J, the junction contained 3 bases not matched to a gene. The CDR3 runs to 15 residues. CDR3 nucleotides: TGTGCCAGTAGTACACAGGGGAATGGGGCCAACGTCCTGACTTTC. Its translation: CASSTQGNGANVLTF. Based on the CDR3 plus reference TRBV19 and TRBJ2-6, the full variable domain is DGGITQSPKYLFRKEGQNVTLSCEQNLNHDAMYWYRQDPGQGLRLIYYSQIVNDFQKGDIAEGYSVSREKKESFPLTVTSAQKNPTAFYLCASSTQGNGANVLTFGAGSRLTVL.

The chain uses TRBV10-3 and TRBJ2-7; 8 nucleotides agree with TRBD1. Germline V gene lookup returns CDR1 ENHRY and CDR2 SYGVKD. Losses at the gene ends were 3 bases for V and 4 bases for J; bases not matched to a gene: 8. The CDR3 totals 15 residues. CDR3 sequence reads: CAISDPRDRPYEQYF. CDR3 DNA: TGTGCCATCAGTGACCCACGGGACAGGCCTTACGAGCAGTACTTC.

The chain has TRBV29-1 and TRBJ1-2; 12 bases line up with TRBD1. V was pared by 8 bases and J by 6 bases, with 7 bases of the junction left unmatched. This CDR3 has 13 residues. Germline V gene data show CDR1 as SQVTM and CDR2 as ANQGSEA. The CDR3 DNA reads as TGCAGCATCTGGGGGACAGGGGGCGATGGCTACACCTTC. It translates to CSIWGTGGDGYTF. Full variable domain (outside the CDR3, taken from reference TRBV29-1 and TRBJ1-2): SAVISQKPSRDICQRGTSLTIQCQVDSQVTMMFWYRQQPGQSLTLIATANQGSEATYESGFVIDKFPISRPNLTFSTLTVSNMSPEDSSIYLCSIWGTGGDGYTFGSGTRLTVV.

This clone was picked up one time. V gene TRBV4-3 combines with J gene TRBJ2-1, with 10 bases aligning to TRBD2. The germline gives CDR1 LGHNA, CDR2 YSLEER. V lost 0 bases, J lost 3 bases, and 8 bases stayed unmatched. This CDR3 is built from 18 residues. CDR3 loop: CASSQDGGSGGVYNEQFF. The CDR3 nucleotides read TGCGCCAGCAGCCAAGATGGTGGCAGCGGGGGGGTCTACAATGAGCAGTTCTTC.

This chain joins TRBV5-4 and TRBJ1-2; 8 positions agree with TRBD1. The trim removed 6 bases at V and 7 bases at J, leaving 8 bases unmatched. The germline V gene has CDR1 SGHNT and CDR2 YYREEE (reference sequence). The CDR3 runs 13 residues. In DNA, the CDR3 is TGTGCCAGCAAGCCGACAGGGGAAAGTGGCTACACCTTC. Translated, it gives CASKPTGESGYTF.

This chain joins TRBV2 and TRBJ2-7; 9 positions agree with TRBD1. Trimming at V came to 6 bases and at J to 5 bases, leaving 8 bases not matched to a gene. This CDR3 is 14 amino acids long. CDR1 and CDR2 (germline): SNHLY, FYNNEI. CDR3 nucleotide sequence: TGTGCCAGCAGGACCGGGACAGGGTGGAACGAGCAGTACTTC. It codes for CASRTGTGWNEQYF.

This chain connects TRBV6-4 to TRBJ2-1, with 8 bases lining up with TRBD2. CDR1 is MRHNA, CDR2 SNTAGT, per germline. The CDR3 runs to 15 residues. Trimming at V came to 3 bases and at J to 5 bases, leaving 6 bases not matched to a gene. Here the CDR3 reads CASSEFAGGNNEQFF. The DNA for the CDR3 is TGTGCCAGCAGTGAATTTGCGGGGGGAAACAATGAGCAGTTCTTC.

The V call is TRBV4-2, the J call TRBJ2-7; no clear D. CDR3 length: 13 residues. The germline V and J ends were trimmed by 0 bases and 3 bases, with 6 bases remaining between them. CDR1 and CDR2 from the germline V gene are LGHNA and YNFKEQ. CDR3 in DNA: TGTGCCAGCAGCCAAGATAATAGCTACGAGCAGTACTTC. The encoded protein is CASSQDNSYEQYF.